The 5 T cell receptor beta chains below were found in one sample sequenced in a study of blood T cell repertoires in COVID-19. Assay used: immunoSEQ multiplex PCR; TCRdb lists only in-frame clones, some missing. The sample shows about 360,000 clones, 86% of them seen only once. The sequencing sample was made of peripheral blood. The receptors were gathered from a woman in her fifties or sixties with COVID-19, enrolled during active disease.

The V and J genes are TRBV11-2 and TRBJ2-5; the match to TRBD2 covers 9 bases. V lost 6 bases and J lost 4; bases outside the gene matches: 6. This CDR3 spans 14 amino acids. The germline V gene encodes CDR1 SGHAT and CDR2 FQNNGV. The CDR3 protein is CASSLGLAGETQYF. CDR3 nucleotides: TGTGCCAGCAGTTTGGGACTAGCCGGAGAGACCCAGTACTTC.

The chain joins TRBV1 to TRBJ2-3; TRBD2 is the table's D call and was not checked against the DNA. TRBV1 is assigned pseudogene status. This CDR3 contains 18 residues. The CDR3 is CTSSREAGGPPGTDTQYF. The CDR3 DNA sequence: TGCACCAGCAGCCGAGAAGCGGGGGGGCCCCCTGGCACAGATACGCAGTATTTT.

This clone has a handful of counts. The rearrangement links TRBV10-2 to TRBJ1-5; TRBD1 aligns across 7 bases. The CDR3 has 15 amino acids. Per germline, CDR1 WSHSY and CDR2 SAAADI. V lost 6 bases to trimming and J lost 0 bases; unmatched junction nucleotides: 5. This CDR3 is CASRTGQYSNQPQHF. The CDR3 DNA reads TGCGCCAGCAGAACGGGACAGTATAGCAATCAGCCCCAGCATTTT.

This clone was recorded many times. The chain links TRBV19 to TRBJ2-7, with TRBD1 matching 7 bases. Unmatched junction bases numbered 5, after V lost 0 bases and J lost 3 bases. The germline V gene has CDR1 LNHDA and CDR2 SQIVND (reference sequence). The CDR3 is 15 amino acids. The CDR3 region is CASSIEQGVGYEQYF. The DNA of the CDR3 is TGTGCCAGTAGTATAGAGCAGGGGGTAGGCTACGAGCAGTACTTC.

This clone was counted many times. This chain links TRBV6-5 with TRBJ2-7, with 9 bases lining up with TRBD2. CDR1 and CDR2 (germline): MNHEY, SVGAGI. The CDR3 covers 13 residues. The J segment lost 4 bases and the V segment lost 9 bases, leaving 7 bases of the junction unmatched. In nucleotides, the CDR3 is TGTGCCAGTAGACGGACTAGCGATTACGAGCAGTACTTC. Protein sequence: CASRRTSDYEQYF.